Shown below are 23 T cell receptor beta chains from a single sample sequenced in a study of cytomegalovirus exposure and HLA in healthy donors. PCR employed 60 Vbeta and 13 Jbeta primers. The data were produced by immunoSEQ multiplex PCR, yet TCRdb's version contains in-frame clones alone and is incomplete. The listing contains roughly 150,000 clones. Input material: PBMCs. The receptors originated from a woman aged 45-60 years in good health and CMV-seronegative.

The V gene is TRBV5-1, the J gene TRBJ2-3; 7 bases are shared with TRBD2. This CDR3 region has 16 residues. Germline V gives CDR1 SGHRS, CDR2 YFSETQ. V shed 6 bases, J shed 0 bases, and the junction held 10 bases outside the gene matches. The CDR3: CASTIDGRPSTDTQYF. CDR3 DNA sequence: TGCGCCAGCACCATCGACGGGAGGCCTAGCACAGATACGCAGTATTTT.

The chain uses TRBV9 and TRBJ2-1; TRBD2 matches at 7 bases. Per germline, CDR1 SGDLS and CDR2 YYNGEE. The CDR3 runs 17 residues. The ends lost 3 bases at V and 0 bases at J; junction bases unmatched: 9. Here the CDR3 reads CASSAGGTQSSYNEQFF. The CDR3 nucleotides read TGTGCCAGCAGCGCCGGGGGGACCCAGAGCTCCTACAATGAGCAGTTCTTC.

The V call is TRBV13, the J call TRBJ2-5; tentatively, D is TRBD2 (6 bases). The CDR3 loop spans 12 amino acids. The germline V gene has CDR1 PRHDT and CDR2 FYEKMQ (reference sequence). The V end was cut by 6 bases, the J end by 2 bases, with 7 bases between. The CDR3 bases are TGTGCCAGCAGGGGGACTCAAGAGACCCAGTACTTC. This gives the protein CASRGTQETQYF.

This chain joins TRBV5-4 and TRBJ1-1; D is perhaps TRBD1 (6 bases). Germline V lookup: CDR1 SGHNT, CDR2 YYREEE (reference sequence). CDR3 length equals 14 residues. V was trimmed by 5 bases and J by 5 bases, leaving 16 bases between them. CDR3 loop: CASRITGSVTEAFF. The DNA of the CDR3 is TGTGCCAGCAGGATAACAGGGAGCGTAACTGAAGCTTTCTTT. Using reference TRBV5-4 and TRBJ1-1 for the parts outside the CDR3, the full variable domain is ETGVTQSPTHLIKTRGQQVTLRCSSQSGHNTVSWYQQALGQGPQFIFQYYREEENGRGNFPPRFSGLQFPNYSSELNVNALELDDSALYLCASRITGSVTEAFFGQGTRLTVV.

V gene TRBV9 combines with J gene TRBJ1-5, with D tentatively TRBD1 (5 bases). The CDR3 has 14 amino acids. V gave up 4 bases and J gave up 0 bases, with 8 bases separating them. Per germline, CDR1 SGDLS and CDR2 YYNGEE. The CDR3 DNA is TGTGCCAGCAGCCCAGACAGTAGCAATCAGCCCCAGCATTTT. Its translation is CASSPDSSNQPQHF.

The gene calls are TRBV28 and TRBJ1-2, with 9 bases matching TRBD1. CDR3 length: 13 amino acids. Losses at the gene ends were 1 base for V and 8 bases for J; bases not matched to a gene: 2. Germline V gene sequence: CDR1 MDHEN, CDR2 SYDVKM. The CDR3 DNA reads as TGTGCCAGCAGTTTATTAGACAGGGGGGGCTACACCTTC. This codes for CASSLLDRGGYTF.

This chain links TRBV15 with TRBJ2-1, with 8 bases aligning to TRBD2. Germline CDR1 is LNHNV and CDR2 is YYDKDF (reference sequence). The junction had 6 bases not matched to a gene; V was cut back by 3 bases and J by 5 bases. This CDR3 contains 15 residues. CDR3 region: CATSRGSGRNNEQFF. CDR3 coding DNA: TGTGCCACCAGCAGGGGAAGCGGGAGAAACAATGAGCAGTTCTTC.

V and J are TRBV5-5 and TRBJ1-1, with D uncertain. The CDR3 contains 13 residues. Germline lookup yields CDR1 SGHKS and CDR2 YYEKEE (reference sequence). V dropped 3 bases and J dropped 4 bases, with 10 bases sitting between them. The CDR3 sequence is CASSSATFTEAFF. Here the CDR3 DNA reads TGTGCCAGCAGCTCCGCTACCTTCACTGAAGCTTTCTTT.

This rearrangement joins TRBV6-5 to TRBJ1-6; tentative D call: TRBD1 (6 bases). With 5 bases removed from V and 5 bases from J, the gap between germline ends came to 10 bases. CDR3 length: 14 residues. In germline, CDR1 is MNHEY, CDR2 SVGAGI. In DNA form, the CDR3 reads TGTGCCAGCAGTCTACAGGGAAATAATTCACCCCTCCACTTT. Its translation: CASSLQGNNSPLHF.

V usage is TRBV10-3 and J usage is TRBJ2-7, with D perhaps TRBD1 (7 bases). V was shortened by 0 bases and J by 1 base, with 16 bases between the two germline ends. The CDR3 is 17 amino acids. CDR1 and CDR2 from the germline V gene are ENHRY and SYGVKD. CDR3 region: CAISESRRDSLSYEQYF. The CDR3 region has the DNA TGTGCCATCAGTGAGTCGAGGCGGGACAGCCTTTCCTACGAGCAGTACTTC.

The chain joins TRBV2 to TRBJ2-7; TRBD1 aligns across 7 bases. The CDR3 totals 16 residues. Germline V gene lookup returns CDR1 SNHLY and CDR2 FYNNEI. V was clipped by 3 bases and J by 2 bases; unmatched bases: 10. The CDR3 reads CASSDRDRDLTYEQYF. The CDR3 bases are TGTGCCAGCAGTGACCGCGACAGGGACCTAACCTACGAGCAGTACTTC.

The chain is built from TRBV9 and TRBJ1-2, with 8 bases fitting TRBD1. Germline CDR1 is SGDLS and CDR2 is YYNGEE. Losses at the gene ends were 3 bases for V and 8 bases for J; bases not matched to a gene: 12. This CDR3 has 15 amino acids. CDR3 nucleotides: TGTGCCAGCAGCGGGACAGGGCAATTCTCGCGGGGCTACACCTTC. Translation: CASSGTGQFSRGYTF. Based on the CDR3 plus reference TRBV9 and TRBJ1-2, the full variable domain is DSGVTQTPKHLITATGQRVTLRCSPRSGDLSVYWYQQSLDQGLQFLIQYYNGEERAKGNILERFSAQQFPDLHSELNLSSLELGDSALYFCASSGTGQFSRGYTFGSGTRLTVV.

This chain joins TRBV4-2 and TRBJ1-1; perhaps TRBD1 as D (5 bases). Trimming pared 4 bases from V and 4 bases from J, leaving 19 bases between. Germline CDR1 is LGHNA and CDR2 is YNFKEQ. The CDR3 totals 16 residues. For the CDR3, the DNA is TGTGCCAGCAGCCTCCCCCGGGGGAGTGTTGCCACTGAAGCTTTCTTT. It translates to CASSLPRGSVATEAFF.

The rearrangement uses TRBV9 and TRBJ2-7; 9 nucleotides align to TRBD1. CDR3 length equals 12 residues. With 7 bases clipped from V and 6 bases from J, the junction kept 5 bases outside the gene matches. CDR1 is SGDLS, CDR2 YYNGEE, per germline. CDR3 region: CASGRTGVEQYF. Written as DNA, the CDR3 is TGTGCCAGCGGACGGACAGGGGTCGAGCAGTACTTC.

The rearrangement joins TRBV7-9 to TRBJ1-4, with 10 bases lining up with TRBD1. CDR3 size: 15 residues. Germline V gene data show CDR1 as SEHNR and CDR2 as FQNEAQ (reference sequence). V trimming: 5 bases; J trimming: 3 bases; junction bases outside the gene matches: 3. The CDR3 here is CASSGGQGSNEKLFF. In nucleotides, the CDR3 is TGTGCCAGCAGCGGGGGACAGGGGTCTAATGAAAAACTGTTTTTT. The variable domain in full, completed from reference TRBV7-9 and TRBJ1-4, reads DTGVSQNPRHKITKRGQNVTFRCDPISEHNRLYWYRQTLGQGPEFLTYFQNEAQLEKSRLLSDRFSAERPKGSFSTLEIQRTEQGDSAMYLCASSGGQGSNEKLFFGSGTQLSVL.

The chain couples TRBV6-6 to TRBJ2-7; 8 nucleotides align to TRBD2. Germline CDR1 and CDR2: MNHNY and SVGAGI (reference sequence). CDR3 length equals 14 residues. The J segment lost 6 bases and the V segment lost 6 bases, leaving 10 bases of the junction unmatched. The CDR3 loop is CASRSGRALGEQYF. The CDR3 DNA reads TGTGCCAGCAGGTCCGGGAGGGCCCTGGGCGAGCAGTACTTC.

The chain employs TRBV30 and TRBJ2-1, with 7 bases identical to TRBD1. The CDR3 loop spans 14 amino acids. CDR1 is GTSNPN, CDR2 SVGIG, per germline (reference sequence). With V trimmed by 2 bases and J by 7 bases, 8 bases remained unmatched. CDR3 in DNA: TGTGCCTGGAGTCGGGGACAGCTAAGGAATGAGCAGTTCTTC. As protein: CAWSRGQLRNEQFF.

This chain connects TRBV4-2 to TRBJ1-1; TRBD1 matches at 8 bases. Germline trimming cut 4 bases from V and 3 bases from J; bases unmatched to any gene: 13. This CDR3 has 17 amino acids. Germline V gene sequence: CDR1 LGHNA, CDR2 YNFKEQ. The CDR3 bases are TGTGCCAGCAGCCTATGGTTTCTCGGGACAGGCGACACTGAAGCTTTCTTT. Its translation: CASSLWFLGTGDTEAFF.

J is TRBJ2-5 and V is TRBV5-1; 11 bases are a match to TRBD2. V dropped 0 bases and J dropped 5; count of bases not matched to a gene: 6. The CDR3 is 16 residues long. Germline V gene lookup returns CDR1 SGHRS and CDR2 YFSETQ. CDR3 amino acids: CASSLELAGDGETQYF. Written as DNA, the CDR3 is TGCGCCAGCAGCTTGGAACTAGCGGGAGACGGCGAGACCCAGTACTTC.

The J gene is TRBJ2-7, the V gene TRBV7-9; 9 bases line up with TRBD1. The CDR3 is made up of 14 amino acids. The V gene end was trimmed by 5 bases and the J gene end by 5 bases; junction bases not matched to a gene: 7. Germline V gene lookup returns CDR1 SEHNR and CDR2 FQNEAQ (reference sequence). The CDR3 DNA reads TGTGCCAGCAGCCAGGGACAGGGTAGCCACGAGCAGTACTTC. Translated: CASSQGQGSHEQYF.

This chain links TRBV25-1 with TRBJ2-7; 10 bases match TRBD1. Germline trimming cut 5 bases from V and 4 bases from J; bases unmatched to any gene: 8. The CDR3 extends over 15 amino acids. The germline gives CDR1 MGHDK, CDR2 SYGVNS. The CDR3 sequence is CASSPWTGGGYEQYF. Here the CDR3 DNA reads TGTGCCAGCAGTCCGTGGACAGGGGGGGGGTACGAGCAGTACTTC.

The chain carries TRBV5-6 and TRBJ1-1; D is perhaps TRBD1 (5 bases). Looked up from germline, CDR1 is SGHDT and CDR2 is YYEEEE. Trimming pared 5 bases from V and 3 bases from J, leaving 8 bases between. The CDR3 is made up of 12 amino acids. DNA of the CDR3: TGTGCCAGCAGTACAGGCCACACTGAAGCTTTCTTT. This gives the protein CASSTGHTEAFF.

Details on this clone: This CDR3 is also generated by other DNA sequences in the sample. The V gene is TRBV6-5, the J gene TRBJ1-5, with 8 bases that match TRBD1. Germline V gene data show CDR1 as MNHEY and CDR2 as SVGAGI. The length of the CDR3 is 15 residues. V gave up 5 bases and J gave up 2 bases; unmatched junction bases: 5. The CDR3, as DNA: TGTGCCAGCAGTACCGACAGGGGAGGCAATCAGCCCCAGCATTTT. Its translation: CASSTDRGGNQPQHF.